These 28 T cell receptor beta chains were sequenced from one sample in a study of cytotoxic CD8 clonotypes in ibrutinib-treated CLL. TCRdb's copy holds only in-frame clones and misses some; the assay was immunoSEQ multiplex PCR. The repertoire holds about 310,000 clones, with about 80% as singletons. Sequences were derived from PBMCs, sampled before ibrutinib treatment. These receptors were obtained from a human donor with chronic lymphocytic leukemia.

The chain recombines TRBV7-9 with TRBJ2-7; TRBD1 is a possible D gene (6 bases). The CDR3 has 14 amino acids. In germline, CDR1 is SEHNR, CDR2 FQNEAQ (reference sequence). V was trimmed by 1 base and J by 6 bases, leaving 13 bases between them. For the CDR3, the DNA is TGTGCCAGCAGCTTAGGGGGGCCGCCGGGCGAGCAGTACTTC. Protein product: CASSLGGPPGEQYF. The entire variable domain, with the rest obtained from reference TRBV7-9 and TRBJ2-7, is as follows: DTGVSQNPRHKITKRGQNVTFRCDPISEHNRLYWYRQTLGQGPEFLTYFQNEAQLEKSRLLSDRFSAERPKGSFSTLEIQRTEQGDSAMYLCASSLGGPPGEQYFGPGTRLTVT.

The chain links TRBV16 to TRBJ1-5; 9 bases line up with TRBD1. Germline V gene sequence: CDR1 KGHSY, CDR2 FQNENV. The J segment lost 2 bases and the V segment lost 5 bases, leaving 4 bases of the junction unmatched. There are 15 residues in the CDR3. The CDR3 DNA follows: TGTGCCAGCAGCTTTACAGGGGGCGGCAATCAGCCCCAGCATTTT. Protein sequence: CASSFTGGGNQPQHF.

The gene calls are TRBV11-2 and TRBJ1-2, with D unresolved. The V and J ends lost 3 bases and 7 bases respectively, with 18 bases between them. CDR3 size: 15 residues. Germline V gene data show CDR1 as SGHAT and CDR2 as FQNNGV. The CDR3: CASSFLGSGNTGYTF. The DNA of the CDR3 is TGTGCCAGCAGCTTTTTAGGTTCCGGTAATACTGGCTACACCTTC.

J is TRBJ1-3 and V is TRBV9; D gene uncertain. Germline values: CDR1 SGDLS, CDR2 YYNGEE. CDR3 length: 14 amino acids. The V end lost 0 bases, the J end lost 0 bases, and 4 bases lay between the germline ends. The CDR3, as DNA: TGTGCCAGCAGCGTAGCAGTCTCTGGAAACACCATATATTTT. Translating gives CASSVAVSGNTIYF.

The V call is TRBV29-1, the J call TRBJ1-1; tentatively, D is TRBD1 (6 bases). CDR1 and CDR2 (germline): SQVTM, ANQGSEA. This CDR3 is 14 amino acids long. V was shortened by 1 base and J by 0 bases, with 9 bases between the two germline ends. CDR3 in DNA: TGCAGCGTTGAAGTAAGGGGGGTGAACACTGAAGCTTTCTTT. Its translation is CSVEVRGVNTEAFF. The complete variable domain, with remaining parts taken from reference TRBV29-1 and TRBJ1-1, reads SAVISQKPSRDICQRGTSLTIQCQVDSQVTMMFWYRQQPGQSLTLIATANQGSEATYESGFVIDKFPISRPNLTFSTLTVSNMSPEDSSIYLCSVEVRGVNTEAFFGQGTRLTVV.

This clone was picked up a small number of times. CDR3 DNA sequence: TGCAGCGTTGAATCAGGGCTTGGAAACACCATATATTTT. It codes for CSVESGLGNTIYF. The chain uses TRBV29-1 and TRBJ1-3; D perhaps matches TRBD1 (5 bases). CDR3 length: 13 residues. Trimming stripped 2 bases from V and 3 bases from J, with 8 bases between. Germline lookup yields CDR1 SQVTM and CDR2 ANQGSEA.

This chain uses TRBV7-2 with TRBJ2-7; no firm D call. The CDR3 covers 11 residues. Deletions cut 5 bases from V and 5 bases from J, with 7 bases between. Germline V gene lookup returns CDR1 SGHTA and CDR2 FQGNSA. CDR3 loop: CASSAGNEQYF. DNA for the CDR3: TGTGCCAGCAGCGCCGGCAACGAGCAGTACTTC. Together with reference TRBV7-2 and TRBJ2-7, the CDR3 gives the full variable domain: GAGVSQSPSNKVTEKGKDVELRCDPISGHTALYWYRQSLGQGLEFLIYFQGNSAPDKSGLPSDRFSAERTGGSVSTLTIQRTQQEDSAVYLCASSAGNEQYFGPGTRLTVT.

V and J are TRBV28 and TRBJ1-1; D not resolved. Germline V gene sequence: CDR1 MDHEN, CDR2 SYDVKM. The V and J ends lost 6 bases and 3 bases respectively, with 2 bases between them. The CDR3 contains 10 residues. The DNA for the CDR3 is TGTGCCAGCAGCCACACTGAAGCTTTCTTT. It encodes CASSHTEAFF.

The V call is TRBV6-1, the J call TRBJ2-5; D gene uncertain. There are 15 residues in the CDR3. V dropped 2 bases and J dropped 5 bases, with 15 bases sitting between them. Per the germline V gene, CDR1 is MNHNS and CDR2 is SASEGT. CDR3 DNA: TGTGCCAGCAGTGAATCGAGGAGTGAGTGGGAGACCCAGTACTTC. Translating it yields CASSESRSEWETQYF.

This clone showed up just a few times. The chain recombines TRBV9 with TRBJ1-2; D is undetermined. The CDR3 spans 14 residues. Looked up from germline, CDR1 is SGDLS and CDR2 is YYNGEE. V lost 0 bases to trimming and J lost 4 bases, with 10 bases between them. CDR3 residues: CASSVVGFGYGYTF. CDR3 sequence (DNA): TGTGCCAGCAGCGTAGTGGGGTTTGGCTATGGCTACACCTTC.

The chain links TRBV7-9 to TRBJ2-3; TRBD1 matches at 7 bases. The CDR3 sequence is 16 residues long. With V trimmed by 5 bases and J by 7 bases, 15 bases remained unmatched. CDR1 is SEHNR, CDR2 FQNEAQ, per germline (reference sequence). CDR3 in amino acids: CASSPKGQPLTHTQYF. The CDR3 DNA reads as TGTGCCAGCAGCCCGAAGGGACAGCCCCTTACCCATACGCAGTATTTT.

J is TRBJ1-2 and V is TRBV4-3; D call uncertain. Germline V gives CDR1 LGHNA, CDR2 YSLEER. This CDR3 has 13 residues. The V end was cut by 1 base, the J end by 5 bases, with 8 bases between. This chain's CDR3 is CASSQGGIYGYTF. As DNA, the CDR3 is TGCGCCAGCAGCCAAGGCGGGATATATGGCTACACCTTC.

This chain joins TRBV5-1 and TRBJ2-7, with D uncertain. The CDR3 runs to 12 residues. The V gene lost 0 bases and the J gene lost 6 bases, with 7 bases spanning the gap. Per germline, CDR1 SGHRS and CDR2 YFSETQ. The CDR3 loop is CASSLVGFEQYF. For the CDR3, the DNA is TGCGCCAGCAGCTTGGTTGGTTTCGAGCAGTACTTC.

The chain couples TRBV30 to TRBJ2-3, with 10 bases that match TRBD2. Per the germline V gene, CDR1 is GTSNPN and CDR2 is SVGIG (reference sequence). CDR3 length equals 13 residues. The ends lost 5 bases at V and 1 base at J; junction bases unmatched: 0. In DNA form, the CDR3 reads TGTGCCTGGGGGACTAGCGGCACAGATACGCAGTATTTT. Amino acid sequence: CAWGTSGTDTQYF.

In this sample, this clone turned up a few times. V is TRBV2 and J is TRBJ1-4; D not certain. The V end was cut by 8 bases, the J end by 2 bases, with 6 bases between. Germline assignment: CDR1 SNHLY and CDR2 FYNNEI. This CDR3 is 12 amino acids long. CDR3 coding DNA: TGTGCCAGCGGAATGACTAATGAAAAACTGTTTTTT. Translated, it gives CASGMTNEKLFF.

This chain uses TRBV11-2 with TRBJ2-7, with a weak D call TRBD1 (5 bases). Germline V lookup: CDR1 SGHAT, CDR2 FQNNGV. This CDR3 has 12 residues. The V gene lost 5 bases and the J gene lost 7 bases, with 12 bases spanning the gap. This CDR3 reads CASSTGGSEQYF. For the CDR3, the DNA is TGTGCCAGCAGCACAGGTGGTAGTGAGCAGTACTTC.

This rearrangement joins TRBV5-4 to TRBJ2-6; TRBD1 agrees at 10 bases. CDR1 and CDR2 (germline): SGHNT, YYREEE (reference sequence). The CDR3 sequence is 19 residues long. V shed 4 bases and J 0 bases; nucleotides not matched to a gene: 10. Here the CDR3 reads CASSVAGTGAVSGANVLTF. In nucleotides, the CDR3 is TGTGCCAGCAGCGTGGCCGGGACAGGGGCGGTCTCTGGGGCCAACGTCCTGACTTTC.

This rearrangement joins TRBV7-9 to TRBJ2-3, with a weak D call TRBD2 (5 bases). CDR1 is SEHNR, CDR2 FQNEAQ, per germline (reference sequence). The CDR3 covers 16 residues. Trimming left V 4 bases short and J 5 bases short, with 19 bases between. Here the CDR3 reads CASSSSLSGRRDTQYF. CDR3 DNA sequence: TGTGCCAGCAGCTCCTCTTTGTCGGGAAGGCGAGATACGCAGTATTTT.

The chain combines TRBV7-8 with TRBJ2-5, with 8 positions matching TRBD2. CDR1 SGHVS and CDR2 FQNEAQ come from the germline V gene. V shed 2 bases, J shed 0 bases, and the junction held 8 bases outside the gene matches. CDR3 size: 17 residues. The CDR3 region has the DNA TGTGCCAGCAGCTTAAGCCTAGCGGGCACGTACCAAGAGACCCAGTACTTC. Protein: CASSLSLAGTYQETQYF.

J is TRBJ2-7 and V is TRBV19, with 10 bases identical to TRBD2. Germline V gives CDR1 LNHDA, CDR2 SQIVND (reference sequence). V was pared by 2 bases and J by 1 base, with 14 bases of the junction left unmatched. CDR3 size: 19 residues. The CDR3 bases are TGTGCCAGTAGTATAAGGTTCCCTAGCGGGAGCGGCCCATCCTACGAGCAGTACTTC. It specifies CASSIRFPSGSGPSYEQYF.

J is TRBJ2-1 and V is TRBV11-2, with 8 bases matching TRBD1. This CDR3 spans 16 amino acids. In germline, CDR1 is SGHAT, CDR2 FQNNGV. The V and J ends lost 5 bases and 3 bases, in that order; junction bases with no gene match: 9. The CDR3: CASSQRQGTIYNEQFF. As DNA, the CDR3 is TGTGCCAGCAGCCAGAGACAGGGGACCATCTACAATGAGCAGTTCTTC.

The chain combines TRBV27 with TRBJ1-1; TRBD1 matches 8 bases. The CDR3 runs to 15 residues. V dropped 5 bases and J dropped 8; count of bases not matched to a gene: 13. Germline V gene lookup returns CDR1 MNHEY and CDR2 SMNVEV (reference sequence). This chain's CDR3 is CASSPKGTGEGEAFF. CDR3 in DNA: TGTGCCAGCAGTCCAAAGGGGACAGGAGAGGGGGAAGCTTTCTTT.

This chain connects TRBV7-9 to TRBJ1-4; a weak D match, TRBD1 (5 bases). Trimming pared 5 bases from V and 8 bases from J, leaving 21 bases between. The CDR3 extends over 16 amino acids. Germline V gene data show CDR1 as SEHNR and CDR2 as FQNEAQ (reference sequence). CDR3 nucleotides: TGTGCCAGCAGCCTTACGGGCGGGGGAGCTGGCGAAAAACTGTTTTTT. It specifies CASSLTGGGAGEKLFF.

The chain is built from TRBV28 and TRBJ2-1; 11 positions agree with TRBD2. Germline V gene lookup returns CDR1 MDHEN and CDR2 SYDVKM. V shed 6 bases and J 9 bases; nucleotides not matched to a gene: 4. The CDR3 runs 13 residues. DNA of the CDR3: TGTGCCAGCAGACTTCTAGCGGGAGGTGAGCAGTTCTTC. Translated: CASRLLAGGEQFF.

CDR3 in DNA: TGTGCCAGCAGCCCCAGGGCAGCGGGAGGGCCACATGAGCAGTTCTTC. It encodes CASSPRAAGGPHEQFF. The chain is built from TRBV14 and TRBJ2-1; 10 bases align to TRBD2. J lost 8 bases, V lost 4 bases, and 11 bases had no gene match. CDR1 and CDR2 (germline): SGHDN, FVKESK. This CDR3 spans 16 amino acids.

This clone occurred once. The chain carries TRBV27 and TRBJ1-5; D unresolved. V dropped 10 bases and J dropped 9 bases, with 19 bases sitting between them. The CDR3 loop spans 13 amino acids. CDR1 and CDR2 (germline): MNHEY, SMNVEV (reference sequence). CDR3 sequence: CATRYQTKGPQHF. The CDR3 coding sequence is TGTGCCACCCGATACCAGACTAAGGGGCCCCAGCATTTT.

Only a few counts were recorded for this clone. The genes are TRBV10-3 and TRBJ1-1; 8 bases agree with TRBD1. Germline loops: CDR1 ENHRY, CDR2 SYGVKD. CDR3 length equals 14 residues. The junction had 7 bases not matched to a gene; V was cut back by 7 bases and J by 3 bases. CDR3 amino acids: CAINHGTGDTEAFF. CDR3 in DNA: TGTGCCATCAATCACGGGACAGGAGACACTGAAGCTTTCTTT.

V usage is TRBV5-5 and J usage is TRBJ2-4, with 8 bases fitting TRBD1. There are 16 residues in the CDR3. V lost 4 bases to trimming and J lost 7 bases; unmatched junction nucleotides: 13. The germline V gene has CDR1 SGHKS and CDR2 YYEKEE (reference sequence). This CDR3 is CASSPRQGQVSNIQYF. CDR3 DNA: TGTGCCAGCAGCCCAAGACAGGGGCAAGTCTCCAACATTCAGTACTTC.